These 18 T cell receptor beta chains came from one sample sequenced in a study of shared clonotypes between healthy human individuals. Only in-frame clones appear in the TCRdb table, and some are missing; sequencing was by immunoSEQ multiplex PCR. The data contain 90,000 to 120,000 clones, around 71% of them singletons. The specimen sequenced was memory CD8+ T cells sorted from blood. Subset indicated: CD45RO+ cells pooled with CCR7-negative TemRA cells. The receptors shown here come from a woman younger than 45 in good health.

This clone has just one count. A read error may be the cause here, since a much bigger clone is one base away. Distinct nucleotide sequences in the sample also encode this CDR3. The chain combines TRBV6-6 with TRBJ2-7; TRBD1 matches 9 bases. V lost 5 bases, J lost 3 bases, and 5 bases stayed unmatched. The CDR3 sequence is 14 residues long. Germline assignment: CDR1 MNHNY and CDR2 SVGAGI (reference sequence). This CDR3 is CASSSGTGIYEQYF. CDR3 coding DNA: TGTGCCAGCAGTAGCGGGACAGGGATCTACGAGCAGTACTTC.

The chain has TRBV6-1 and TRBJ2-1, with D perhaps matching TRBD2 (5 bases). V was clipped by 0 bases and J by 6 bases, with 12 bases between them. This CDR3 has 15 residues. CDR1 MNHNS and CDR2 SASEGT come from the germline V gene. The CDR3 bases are TGTGCCAGCAGTGAAGCCGATAGCGCGAGCAATGAGCAGTTCTTC. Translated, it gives CASSEADSASNEQFF.

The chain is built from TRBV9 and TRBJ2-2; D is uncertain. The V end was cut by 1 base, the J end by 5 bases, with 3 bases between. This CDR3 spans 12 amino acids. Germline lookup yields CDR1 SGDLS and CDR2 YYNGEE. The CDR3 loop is CASSVRTGELFF. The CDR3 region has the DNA TGTGCCAGCAGCGTAAGGACCGGGGAGCTGTTTTTT.

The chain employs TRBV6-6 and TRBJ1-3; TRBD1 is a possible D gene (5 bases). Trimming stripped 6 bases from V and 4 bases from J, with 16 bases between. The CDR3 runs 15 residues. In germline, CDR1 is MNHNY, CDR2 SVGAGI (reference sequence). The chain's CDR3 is CASSPPSGQGNTIYF. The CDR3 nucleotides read TGTGCCAGCAGCCCCCCTTCAGGGCAAGGAAACACCATATATTTT.

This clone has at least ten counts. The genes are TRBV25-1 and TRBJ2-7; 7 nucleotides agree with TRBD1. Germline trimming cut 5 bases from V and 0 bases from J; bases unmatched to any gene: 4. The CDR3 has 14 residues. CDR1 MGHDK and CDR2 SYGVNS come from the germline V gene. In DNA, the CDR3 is TGTGCCAGCAGTACCAGGGGGAACTCCTACGAGCAGTACTTC. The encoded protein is CASSTRGNSYEQYF.

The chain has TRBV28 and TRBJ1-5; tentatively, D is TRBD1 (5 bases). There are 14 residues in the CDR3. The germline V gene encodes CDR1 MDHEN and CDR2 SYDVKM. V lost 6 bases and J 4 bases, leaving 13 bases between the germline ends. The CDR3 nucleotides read TGTGCCAGCAGACCGGGACCGTCGAATCAGCCCCAGCATTTT. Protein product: CASRPGPSNQPQHF.

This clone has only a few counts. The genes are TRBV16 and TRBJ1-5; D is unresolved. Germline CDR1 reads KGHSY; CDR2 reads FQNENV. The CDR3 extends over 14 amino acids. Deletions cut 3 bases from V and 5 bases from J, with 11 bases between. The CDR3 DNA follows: TGTGCCAGCAGCCAGACCGGGAGGGATCAGCCCCAGCATTTT. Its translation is CASSQTGRDQPQHF.

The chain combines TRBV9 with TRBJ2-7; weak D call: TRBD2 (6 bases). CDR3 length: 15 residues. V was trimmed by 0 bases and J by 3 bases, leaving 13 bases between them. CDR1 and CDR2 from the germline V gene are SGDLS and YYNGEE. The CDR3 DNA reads TGTGCCAGCAGCGTAGAGGGTAGCGGCAACTACGAGCAGTACTTC. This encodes CASSVEGSGNYEQYF.

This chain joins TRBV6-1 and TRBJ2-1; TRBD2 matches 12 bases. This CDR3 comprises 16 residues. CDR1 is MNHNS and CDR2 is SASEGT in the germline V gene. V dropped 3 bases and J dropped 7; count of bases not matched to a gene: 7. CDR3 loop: CASSDETSGSWNEQFF. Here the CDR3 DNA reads TGTGCCAGCAGTGATGAGACTAGCGGGAGTTGGAATGAGCAGTTCTTC.

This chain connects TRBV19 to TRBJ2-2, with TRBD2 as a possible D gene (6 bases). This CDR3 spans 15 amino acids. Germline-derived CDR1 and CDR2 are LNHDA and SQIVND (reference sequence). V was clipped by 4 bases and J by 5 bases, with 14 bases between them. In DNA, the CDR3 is TGTGCCAGTAGTACGGGGGTTAAGGCGACCGGGGAGCTGTTTTTT. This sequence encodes CASSTGVKATGELFF.

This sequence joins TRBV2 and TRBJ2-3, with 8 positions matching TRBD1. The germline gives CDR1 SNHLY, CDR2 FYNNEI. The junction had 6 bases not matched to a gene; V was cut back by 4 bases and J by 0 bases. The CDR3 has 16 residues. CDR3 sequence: CASSGQGLASTDTQYF. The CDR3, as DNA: TGTGCCAGCAGTGGACAGGGGCTTGCCAGCACAGATACGCAGTATTTT.

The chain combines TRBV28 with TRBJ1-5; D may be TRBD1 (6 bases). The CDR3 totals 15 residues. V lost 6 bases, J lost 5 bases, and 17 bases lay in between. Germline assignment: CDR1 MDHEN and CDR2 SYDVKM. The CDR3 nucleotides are TGTGCCAGCAGCGGCGTCGGGACACCTGATCAGCCCCAGCATTTT. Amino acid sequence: CASSGVGTPDQPQHF.

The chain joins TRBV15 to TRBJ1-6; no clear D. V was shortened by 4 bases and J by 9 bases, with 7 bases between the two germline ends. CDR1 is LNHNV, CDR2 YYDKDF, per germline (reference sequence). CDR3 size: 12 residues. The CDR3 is CATSTPSSPLHF. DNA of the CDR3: TGTGCCACCAGCACCCCCTCTTCACCCCTCCACTTT.

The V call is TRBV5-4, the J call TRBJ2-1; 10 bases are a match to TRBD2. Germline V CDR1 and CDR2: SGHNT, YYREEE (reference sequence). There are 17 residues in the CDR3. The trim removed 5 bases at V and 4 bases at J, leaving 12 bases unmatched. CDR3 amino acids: CASRYDQGLASYNEQFF. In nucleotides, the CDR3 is TGTGCCAGCAGATACGACCAGGGACTAGCGTCATACAATGAGCAGTTCTTC.

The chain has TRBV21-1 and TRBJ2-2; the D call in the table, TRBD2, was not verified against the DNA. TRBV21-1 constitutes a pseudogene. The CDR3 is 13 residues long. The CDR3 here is CASSNRLPGELFF. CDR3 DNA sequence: TGTGCCAGCAGCAATCGACTCCCCGGGGAGCTGTTTTTT.

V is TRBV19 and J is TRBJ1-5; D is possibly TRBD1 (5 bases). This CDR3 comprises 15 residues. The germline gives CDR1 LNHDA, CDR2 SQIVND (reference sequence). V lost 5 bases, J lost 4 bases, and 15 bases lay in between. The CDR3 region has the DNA TGTGCCAGTAGTCCCGCAGGGTCAACTAATCAGCCCCAGCATTTT. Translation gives CASSPAGSTNQPQHF.

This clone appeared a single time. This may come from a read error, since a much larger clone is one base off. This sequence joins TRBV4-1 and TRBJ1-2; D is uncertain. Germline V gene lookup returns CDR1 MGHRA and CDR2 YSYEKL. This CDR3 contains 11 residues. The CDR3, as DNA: TGCGCCAGCAGCCAAGGGTTATGGTACATCTTC. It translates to CASSQGLWYIF.

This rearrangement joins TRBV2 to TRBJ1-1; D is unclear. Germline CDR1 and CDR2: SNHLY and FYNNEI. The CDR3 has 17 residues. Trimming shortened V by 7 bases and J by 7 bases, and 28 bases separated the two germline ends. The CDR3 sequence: CASIRPRVIREGREAFF. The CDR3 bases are TGTGCCAGCATTAGACCCCGAGTGATCCGTGAAGGACGTGAAGCTTTCTTT.